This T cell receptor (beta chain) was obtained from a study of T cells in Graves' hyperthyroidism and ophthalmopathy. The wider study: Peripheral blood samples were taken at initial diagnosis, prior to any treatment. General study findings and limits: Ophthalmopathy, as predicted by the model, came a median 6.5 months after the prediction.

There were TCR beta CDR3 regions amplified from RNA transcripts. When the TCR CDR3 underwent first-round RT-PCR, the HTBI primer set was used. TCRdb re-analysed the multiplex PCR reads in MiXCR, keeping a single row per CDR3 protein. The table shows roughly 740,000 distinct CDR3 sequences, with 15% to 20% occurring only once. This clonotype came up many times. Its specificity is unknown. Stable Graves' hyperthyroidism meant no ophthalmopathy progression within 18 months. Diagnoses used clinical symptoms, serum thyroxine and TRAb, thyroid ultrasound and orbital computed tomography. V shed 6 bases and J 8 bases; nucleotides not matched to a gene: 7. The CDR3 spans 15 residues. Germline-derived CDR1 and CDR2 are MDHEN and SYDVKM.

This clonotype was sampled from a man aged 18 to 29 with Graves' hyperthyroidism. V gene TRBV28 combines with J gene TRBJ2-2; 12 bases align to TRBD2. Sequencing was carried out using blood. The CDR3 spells CASRTSGRYSGELFF. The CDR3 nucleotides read TGTGCCAGCAGAACTAGCGGGAGGTATTCGGGGGAGCTGTTTTTT. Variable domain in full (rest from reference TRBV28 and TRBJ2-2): DVKVTQSSRYLVKRTGEKVFLECVQDMDHENMFWYRQDPGLGLRLIYFSYDVKMKEKGDIPEGYSVSREKKERFSLILESASTNQTSMYLCASRTSGRYSGELFFGEGSRLTVL.